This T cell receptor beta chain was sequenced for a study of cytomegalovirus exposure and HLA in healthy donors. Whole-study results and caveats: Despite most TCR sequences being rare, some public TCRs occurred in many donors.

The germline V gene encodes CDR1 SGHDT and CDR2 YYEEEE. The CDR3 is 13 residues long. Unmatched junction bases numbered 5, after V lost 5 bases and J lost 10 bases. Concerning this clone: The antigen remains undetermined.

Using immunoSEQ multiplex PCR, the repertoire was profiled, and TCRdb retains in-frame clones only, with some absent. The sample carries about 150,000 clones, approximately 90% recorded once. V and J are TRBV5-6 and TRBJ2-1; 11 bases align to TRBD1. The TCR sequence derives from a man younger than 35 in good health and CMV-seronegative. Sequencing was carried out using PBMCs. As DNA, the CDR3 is TGTGCCAGCAGGGGACAGGGGGGATCCGAGCAGTTCTTC. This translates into CASRGQGGSEQFF.